One T cell receptor beta chain is described in this entry. Its antigen is as yet unknown. It was with 60 Vbeta and 13 Jbeta primers that the PCR ran. Libraries were prepared by immunoSEQ multiplex PCR; TCRdb keeps only in-frame clonotypes and omits some of them. This sample carries 150,000 to 200,000 clones, 75% to 85% of them seen once, and the ten largest clones take 1.5% to 2%. The CDR3 runs to 16 residues. Germline loops: CDR1 MNHEY, CDR2 SVGAGI. V lost 2 bases and J lost 6; bases outside the gene matches: 8. The record originates from a study of cytomegalovirus exposure and HLA in healthy donors. As for the study in general: The early release's HLA-typed donors yielded some 85 million unique TCRs. General observations from the study: There were reportedly fewer N-insertions in an Asian-associated ancestry cluster than the approximately 670-donor mean, in a later analysis.

The chain couples TRBV6-5 to TRBJ1-2, with 11 bases aligning to TRBD1. Sequences were obtained from PBMCs. This clonotype was sampled from a woman aged 45-60 years in good health and CMV-seronegative. CDR3 in amino acids: CASSYRTGGGTDGYTF. As DNA, the CDR3 is TGTGCCAGCAGTTACCGGACAGGGGGCGGGACGGATGGCTACACCTTC.